These T cell receptor beta chains were read from a single sample in a study of cytomegalovirus exposure and HLA in healthy donors. Only in-frame clones appear in the TCRdb table, and some are missing; sequencing was by immunoSEQ multiplex PCR. The sample comprises roughly 100,000 clones, about two thirds of which are singletons, and about 0.8% rests with the top ten. Sequencing was carried out using PBMCs. Receptor source: a boy aged 10-17 years in good health and CMV-seronegative. CDR3s include the opening cysteine and the closing phenylalanine or tryptophan. D genes are given only for firm matches. Clone size, where shown, is once, few, many, or a class for clones that have expanded.

NA,NA,TRBV30,TRBJ1-2,13,CAWSPKGTPFYTF,TGTGCCTGGAGTCCAAAAGGGACTCCATTCTACACCTTC
NA,TRBD1,TRBV6-5,TRBJ2-7,14,CASSTLQGAHEQYF,TGTGCCAGCAGTACCCTACAGGGGGCTCACGAGCAGTACTTC
NA,NA,TRBV11-2,TRBJ2-1,16,CASSYPPRRGLNEQFF,TGTGCCAGCAGCTACCCACCTCGGAGGGGGCTCAATGAGCAGTTCTTC
few,NA,TRBV27,TRBJ1-1,13,CASSTKERGAVFF,TGTGCCAGCAGTACAAAAGAACGGGGGGCAGTTTTCTTT
NA,NA,TRBV28,TRBJ2-7,14,CASSFPGQSYEQYF,TGTGCCAGCAGTTTTCCGGGACAAAGCTACGAGCAGTACTTC
NA,NA,TRBV4-2,TRBJ2-2,14,CASSDGRLAGELFF,TGTGCCAGCAGCGATGGGAGACTCGCCGGGGAGCTGTTTTTT
NA,TRBD1,TRBV28,TRBJ2-2,14,CATRDRGWTGELFF,TGTGCCACAAGGGACAGGGGATGGACCGGGGAGCTGTTTTTT
NA,NA,TRBV7-2,TRBJ2-5,11,CASSLQETQYF,TGTGCCAGCAGCCTCCAAGAGACCCAGTACTTC
NA,NA,TRBV18,TRBJ1-4,16,CASSPDYRTTNEKLFF,TGTGCCAGCTCACCTGACTACCGGACAACTAATGAAAAACTGTTTTTT
NA,NA,TRBV30,TRBJ1-3,15,CAWSAIRSSGNTIYF,TGTGCCTGGAGTGCTATACGGAGCTCTGGAAACACCATATATTTT
NA,TRBD1,TRBV6-1,TRBJ1-6,16,CASNEDRGRNNSPLHF,TGTGCCAGCAATGAAGACAGGGGGCGTAACAATTCACCCCTCCACTTT
NA,NA,TRBV27,TRBJ2-7,15,CATRGMSGRAHEQYF,TGTGCCACCAGGGGGATGTCCGGGAGGGCCCACGAGCAGTACTTC
few,NA,TRBV2,TRBJ1-1,13,CASSTGQNTEAFF,TGTGCCAGCAGTACAGGACAGAACACTGAAGCTTTCTTT
NA,NA,TRBV25-1,TRBJ1-1,18,CASSEPGGGKGLNTEAFF,TGTGCCAGCAGTGAACCCGGGGGGGGAAAGGGGCTGAACACTGAAGCTTTCTTT
NA,NA,TRBV4-1,TRBJ1-5,15,CASSQGAYSNQPQHF,TGCGCCAGCAGCCAAGGAGCGTATAGCAATCAGCCCCAGCATTTT
few,NA,TRBV4-3,TRBJ1-1,15,CASSQAEQTNTEAFF,TGCGCCAGCAGCCAAGCAGAACAGACGAACACTGAAGCTTTCTTT
NA,TRBD1,TRBV27,TRBJ1-2,15,CASSEDRGRGYGYTF,TGTGCCAGCAGTGAAGACAGGGGGCGCGGCTATGGCTACACCTTC
few,NA,TRBV21-1,TRBJ2-6,18,CASSKVAGDRSGANVLTF,TGTGCCAGCAGCAAAGTGGCAGGGGATCGCTCTGGGGCCAACGTCCTGACTTTC
NA,TRBD2,TRBV5-1,TRBJ2-1,15,CASSFLGGPVYEQFF,TGCGCCAGCAGCTTTTTGGGAGGGCCAGTCTATGAGCAGTTCTTC
NA,TRBD1,TRBV6-5,TRBJ2-3,13,CASTDRVSDTQYF,TGTGCCAGCACGGACAGGGTCTCAGATACGCAGTATTTT
NA,NA,TRBV7-9,TRBJ1-2,12,CASSLAENGYTF,TGTGCCAGCAGCTTAGCGGAGAATGGCTACACCTTC
NA,NA,TRBV20-1,TRBJ2-7,11,CSAIPAYEQYF,TGCAGTGCTATCCCAGCCTACGAGCAGTACTTC
NA,TRBD1,TRBV19,TRBJ1-5,14,CASSLGQTNQPQHF,TGTGCCAGTAGTCTGGGACAGACCAATCAGCCCCAGCATTTT